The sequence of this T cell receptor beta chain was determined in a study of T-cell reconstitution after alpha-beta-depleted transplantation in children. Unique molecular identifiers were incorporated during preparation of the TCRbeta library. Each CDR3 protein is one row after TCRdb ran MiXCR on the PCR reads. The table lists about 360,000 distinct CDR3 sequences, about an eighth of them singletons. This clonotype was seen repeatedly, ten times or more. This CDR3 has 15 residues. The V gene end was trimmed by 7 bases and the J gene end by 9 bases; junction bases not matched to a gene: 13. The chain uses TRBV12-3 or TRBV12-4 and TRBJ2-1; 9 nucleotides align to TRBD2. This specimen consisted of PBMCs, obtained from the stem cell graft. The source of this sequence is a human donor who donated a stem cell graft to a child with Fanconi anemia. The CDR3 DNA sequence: TGTGCCAGCACCTACGGGACTAGCCCAGGGGGTGAGCAGTTCTTC. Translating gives CASTYGTSPGGEQFF.